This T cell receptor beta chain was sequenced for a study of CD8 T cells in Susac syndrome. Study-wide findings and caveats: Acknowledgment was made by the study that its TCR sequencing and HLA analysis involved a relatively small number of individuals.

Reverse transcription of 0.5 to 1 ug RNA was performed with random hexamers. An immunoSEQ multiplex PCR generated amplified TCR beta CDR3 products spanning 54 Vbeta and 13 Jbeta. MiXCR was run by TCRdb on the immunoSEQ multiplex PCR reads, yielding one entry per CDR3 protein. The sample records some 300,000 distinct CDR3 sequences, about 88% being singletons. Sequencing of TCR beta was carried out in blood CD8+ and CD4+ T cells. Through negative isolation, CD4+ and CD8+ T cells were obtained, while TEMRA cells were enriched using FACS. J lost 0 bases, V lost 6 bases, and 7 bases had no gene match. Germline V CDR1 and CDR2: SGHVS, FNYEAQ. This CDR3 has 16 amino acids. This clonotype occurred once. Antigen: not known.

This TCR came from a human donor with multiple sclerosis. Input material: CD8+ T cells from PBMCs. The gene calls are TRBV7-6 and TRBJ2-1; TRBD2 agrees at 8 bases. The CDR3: CASSLTSESSYNEQFF. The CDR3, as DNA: TGTGCCAGCAGTTTGACTAGCGAGAGCTCCTACAATGAGCAGTTCTTC.